The TCR beta chain under discussion was sequenced for a study of early T cells in non-severe SARS-CoV-2 infection. The wider study: With bulk RNA from unsorted whole blood as input, sequencing yielded unpaired chains.

The CDR3 is 12 amino acids. Looked up from germline, CDR1 is LGHDT and CDR2 is YNNKEL (reference sequence). Trimming pared 0 bases from V and 12 bases from J, leaving 9 bases between. This clonotype appeared many times. Its target is not known. Study-level findings and limits: The matching step, a VDJdb search, favored anti-spike CD8 responses and missed private and CD4 specificities.

Separate cDNA molecules each had unique molecular identifiers attached to them. TCRdb re-called the 5' RACE reads through MiXCR, storing one row per CDR3 protein. Among about 100,000 distinct CDR3 sequences listed, 11% were seen once. The TCR comes from an adult who was a healthcare worker with PCR-confirmed SARS-CoV-2 infection or an uninfected control (not recorded which). This chain links TRBV3-1 with TRBJ2-1; D gene unclear. The specimen sequenced was whole blood. CDR3 amino acids: CASSQDGSGQFF. CDR3 nucleotide sequence: TGTGCCAGCAGCCAAGACGGGTCGGGGCAGTTCTTC.